Included here is one TCR beta chain sequence, with context. This sample stems from a study of blood T cell repertoires in COVID-19. Per germline, CDR1 MNHEY and CDR2 SVGAGI. J gave up 8 bases and V 7 bases, and 8 bases lay outside the gene matches. This CDR3 is 14 amino acids long. The table came from immunoSEQ multiplex PCR; TCRdb's copy has only in-frame clones and leaves some out. There are about 290,000 clones in the sample; approximately 86% occur only once, and around 3.9% lies in the top ten. V gene TRBV6-5 combines with J gene TRBJ2-1, with 10 bases that match TRBD2. The TCR originated in a woman between 50 and 59 years old with active or convalescent COVID-19. Sequenced material: peripheral blood. CDR3 DNA: TGTGCCAGCACCGATAGCGGGAGGAGCGATGAGCAGTTCTTC. Its translation is CASTDSGRSDEQFF.